The clone carrying this T cell receptor (beta chain) was recorded once. The antigen is not known. The germline V and J ends were trimmed by 0 bases and 4 bases, with 17 bases remaining between them. The length of the CDR3 is 16 residues. CDR1 and CDR2 (germline): SGDLS, YYNGEE. The sample comes from a study of cytomegalovirus exposure and HLA in healthy donors. The PCR employed 60 Vbeta primers together with 13 Jbeta primers. The method was immunoSEQ multiplex PCR; TCRdb's version includes in-frame clones alone and lacks a portion of them. The repertoire consists of 190,000 or so clones, with 83% occurring once and the leading ten covering over 1.5%. Broader study findings: At a 0.05 false discovery rate, a later analysis found over 15,000 TCR beta sequences to be associated with HLA alleles. One variant, a missense change in DCLRE1C, was linked in a later analysis to TCR beta V- and J-gene trimming.

Sequenced material: PBMCs. The TCR comes from a man aged 45-65 years in good health and CMV-seronegative. V gene TRBV9 combines with J gene TRBJ2-7, with a weak D call TRBD1 (6 bases). The CDR3 DNA reads as TGTGCCAGCAGCGTAGCGGTCGGGGACATGGAATACGAGCAGTACTTC. This sequence encodes CASSVAVGDMEYEQYF.